What follows are 26 T cell receptor beta chains derived from one specimen sequenced in a study of blood T cell repertoires in COVID-19. Profiled with immunoSEQ multiplex PCR; TCRdb holds only in-frame clones, not every one. The data contain approximately 220,000 clones, 83% of them seen just once; the ten biggest clones take up about 5.3%. What was sequenced was PBMCs or T cells enriched from blood (not recorded which). The source of these receptors is a woman aged 45-65 years who had been exposed to COVID-19.

CDR3 DNA sequence: TGTGCCAGCAGCTTGGGGTTGCGGACAGGGGTAAACACCATATATTTT. Amino acid sequence: CASSLGLRTGVNTIYF. The chain carries TRBV5-5 and TRBJ1-3; 9 bases fit TRBD1. V lost 0 bases to trimming and J lost 6 bases; unmatched junction nucleotides: 7. The CDR3 is 16 amino acids. The germline CDR1 and CDR2 sequences are SGHKS and YYEKEE (reference sequence).

The chain is built from TRBV6-5 and TRBJ1-2; no definite D call. This CDR3 contains 13 residues. Germline values: CDR1 MNHEY, CDR2 SVGAGI. V was pared by 8 bases and J by 8 bases, with 18 bases between. The CDR3 region is CASSRPRGEGYTF. The CDR3 DNA follows: TGTGCCAGCTCACGGCCCCGGGGAGAAGGCTACACCTTC.

V gene TRBV13 combines with J gene TRBJ1-4; D unresolved. Trimming left V 6 bases short and J 0 bases short, with 23 bases between. The germline CDR1 and CDR2 sequences are PRHDT and FYEKMQ (reference sequence). The CDR3 runs to 19 residues. CDR3 coding DNA: TGTGCCAGCAGTCGATTAAAGGCCAGGATAGTTGCAACTAATGAAAAACTGTTTTTT. Its protein product is CASSRLKARIVATNEKLFF.

V is TRBV7-2 and J is TRBJ2-1; the match to TRBD2 covers 12 bases. This CDR3 has 15 residues. From germline, CDR1 is SGHTA and CDR2 FQGNSA. The V and J ends lost 4 bases and 11 bases, in that order; junction bases with no gene match: 9. CDR3 coding DNA: TGTGCCAGCAGCTCTAGGACTAGCGGGGCGACAAAGCAGTTCTTC. This gives the protein CASSSRTSGATKQFF.

The chain is built from TRBV7-9 and TRBJ1-1; D is undetermined. V was clipped by 3 bases and J by 11 bases, with 16 bases between them. The CDR3 loop spans 13 amino acids. Germline CDR1 is SEHNR and CDR2 is FQNEAQ (reference sequence). This chain's CDR3 is CASSFNLQVVAFF. The CDR3 DNA is TGTGCCAGCAGCTTTAATCTTCAGGTAGTGGCTTTCTTT.

The chain uses TRBV14 and TRBJ2-7; the match to TRBD1 covers 10 bases. The germline gives CDR1 SGHDN, CDR2 FVKESK. The CDR3 has 14 amino acids. V was clipped by 1 base and J by 7 bases; unmatched bases: 4. For the CDR3, the DNA is TGTGCCAGCAGCCAAGGAGACAGGGGGCGAGAGCAGTACTTC. Translating gives CASSQGDRGREQYF.

The chain joins TRBV29-1 to TRBJ1-4; no firm D call. Germline CDR1 reads SQVTM; CDR2 reads ANQGSEA. There are 12 residues in the CDR3. Trimming shortened V by 3 bases and J by 7 bases, and 9 bases separated the two germline ends. CDR3 loop: CSVEMAGEKLFF. CDR3 nucleotide sequence: TGCAGCGTTGAGATGGCGGGTGAAAAACTGTTTTTT.

This clone was observed at least ten times. This chain links TRBV5-4 with TRBJ1-4, with D perhaps matching TRBD1 (6 bases). The V and J ends lost 10 bases and 8 bases respectively, with 21 bases between them. The CDR3 consists of 14 residues. Germline CDR1 is SGHNT and CDR2 is YYREEE (reference sequence). The CDR3 nucleotides are TGTGCCGCCAAAGGGGGTGGACGTGACGAAAAACTGTTTTTT. Translation gives CAAKGGGRDEKLFF.

This chain links TRBV6-2 or TRBV6-3 with TRBJ1-1; TRBD1 agrees at 7 bases. This CDR3 comprises 14 residues. Germline CDR1 is MNHEY and CDR2 is SVGEGT. J gave up 1 base and V 6 bases, and 5 bases lay outside the gene matches. CDR3 in DNA: TGTGCCAGCAGCCGTGGGACAGAGAACACTGAAGCTTTCTTT. This encodes CASSRGTENTEAFF.

This clone turned up a few times. This sequence joins TRBV6-5 and TRBJ2-3, with D possibly TRBD2 on 6 matching bases. CDR1 is MNHEY and CDR2 is SVGAGI in the germline V gene. V was cut by 5 bases and J by 11 bases, with 14 bases left in between. This CDR3 is built from 12 residues. CDR3 sequence: CASSPSGTGQYF. As DNA, the CDR3 is TGTGCCAGCAGTCCGTCCGGGACTGGGCAGTATTTT.

This clone was detected a few times. V is TRBV6-5 and J is TRBJ1-2, with TRBD1 identical over 11 bases. The germline CDR1 and CDR2 sequences are MNHEY and SVGAGI. The CDR3 consists of 15 residues. V lost 2 bases and J lost 3; bases outside the gene matches: 2. As DNA, the CDR3 is TGTGCCAGCAGTTACGGGACAGGGGGTCACTATGGCTACACCTTC. It translates to CASSYGTGGHYGYTF.

The chain has TRBV6-5 and TRBJ1-1; weak D call: TRBD1 (6 bases). The CDR3 sequence is 14 residues long. Germline CDR1 is MNHEY and CDR2 is SVGAGI. The V end was cut by 6 bases, the J end by 11 bases, with 22 bases between. The CDR3 sequence is CASRVTGSYPDAFF. In DNA form, the CDR3 reads TGTGCCAGCAGAGTAACAGGGAGTTACCCAGACGCTTTCTTT.

The chain couples TRBV7-3 to TRBJ2-3; 11 positions agree with TRBD2. The CDR3 sequence is 15 residues long. Germline-derived CDR1 and CDR2 are SGHTA and FQGTGA. V trimming: 6 bases; J trimming: 3 bases; junction bases outside the gene matches: 5. CDR3 protein: CASSFGTSGTDTQYF. CDR3 in DNA: TGTGCCAGCAGTTTCGGGACTAGCGGTACAGATACGCAGTATTTT. Full variable domain (remainder filled in from reference TRBV7-3 and TRBJ2-3): GAGVSQTPSNKVTEKGKYVELRCDPISGHTALYWYRQSLGQGPEFLIYFQGTGAADDSGLPNDRFFAVRPEGSVSTLKIQRTERGDSAVYLCASSFGTSGTDTQYFGPGTRLTVL.

The CDR3 nucleotides read TGTGCCAGTAGTATAGGCGGGGAGGATCAGCCCCAGCATTTT. It specifies CASSIGGEDQPQHF. This chain joins TRBV19 and TRBJ1-5; D unresolved. Germline CDR1 LNHDA, CDR2 SQIVND (reference sequence). The CDR3 covers 14 residues. V gave up 1 base and J gave up 5 bases, with 9 bases separating them.

This clone showed up just once. The chain is built from TRBV30 and TRBJ1-2; D might be TRBD1 (5 bases). This CDR3 has 12 amino acids. V lost 0 bases, J lost 7 bases, and 9 bases lay in between. Germline CDR1 reads GTSNPN; CDR2 reads SVGIG (reference sequence). CDR3 nucleotide sequence: TGTGCCTGGAGTGTACAAAGGGGTGGCTACACCTTC. Translating it yields CAWSVQRGGYTF.

The table lists this clone with a few counts. The J gene is TRBJ1-4, the V gene TRBV2, with unresolved D. The CDR3 covers 15 residues. Germline CDR1 SNHLY, CDR2 FYNNEI. Trimming stripped 4 bases from V and 7 bases from J, with 16 bases between. CDR3 sequence: CASSGLRVNGEKLFF. CDR3 DNA sequence: TGTGCCAGCAGTGGTCTTCGCGTCAATGGTGAAAAACTGTTTTTT.

This chain connects TRBV12-3 or TRBV12-4 to TRBJ1-5; D remains ambiguous. V dropped 3 bases and J dropped 6 bases, with 9 bases sitting between them. The CDR3 sequence is 13 residues long. This CDR3 is CASSLGRAQPQHF. The CDR3 bases are TGTGCCAGCAGTTTGGGGAGGGCTCAGCCCCAGCATTTT.

The V and J genes are TRBV6-6 and TRBJ1-2; D unresolved. Looked up from germline, CDR1 is MNHNY and CDR2 is SVGAGI (reference sequence). The germline V and J ends were trimmed by 7 bases and 4 bases, with 16 bases remaining between them. There are 14 residues in the CDR3. In nucleotides, the CDR3 is TGTGCCAGCATTCCATCGGCCGCGGGCTATGGCTACACCTTC. It specifies CASIPSAAGYGYTF.

The chain joins TRBV5-1 to TRBJ2-2, with 8 bases lining up with TRBD1. The CDR3 is 15 residues long. With V trimmed by 3 bases and J by 5 bases, 6 bases remained unmatched. Germline values: CDR1 SGHRS, CDR2 YFSETQ. CDR3: CASSSGQGGTGELFF. CDR3 in DNA: TGCGCCAGCAGCTCAGGACAGGGCGGAACCGGGGAGCTGTTTTTT. The whole variable domain, remainder taken from reference TRBV5-1 and TRBJ2-2, is KAGVTQTPRYLIKTRGQQVTLSCSPISGHRSVSWYQQTPGQGLQFLFEYFSETQRNKGNFPGRFSGRQFSNSRSEMNVSTLELGDSALYLCASSSGQGGTGELFFGEGSRLTVL.

The chain recombines TRBV5-4 with TRBJ2-4, with D possibly TRBD2 on 5 matching bases. Germline V gene lookup returns CDR1 SGHNT and CDR2 YYREEE (reference sequence). There are 14 residues in the CDR3. V lost 4 bases, J lost 8 bases, and 16 bases lay in between. For the CDR3, the DNA is TGTGCCAGCAGCCCCGGGGAACGGGGTGACATTCAGTACTTC. It codes for CASSPGERGDIQYF.

This clone was detected a few times. The V gene is TRBV6-2 or TRBV6-3, the J gene TRBJ1-1, with a weak D call TRBD1 (5 bases). Germline loops: CDR1 MNHEY, CDR2 SVGEGT. V was shortened by 3 bases and J by 0 bases, with 17 bases between the two germline ends. The CDR3 sequence is 17 residues long. DNA of the CDR3: TGTGCCAGCAGTTATGTGGCGGTGGGGCAGTTGAACACTGAAGCTTTCTTT. Protein: CASSYVAVGQLNTEAFF.

The rearrangement joins TRBV24-1 to TRBJ1-5; the match to TRBD1 covers 7 bases. CDR3 size: 14 residues. CDR1 KGHDR and CDR2 SFDVKD come from the germline V gene. The ends lost 6 bases at V and 3 bases at J; junction bases unmatched: 4. The CDR3 loop is CATSQGGLNQPQHF. CDR3 sequence (DNA): TGTGCCACCAGTCAGGGGGGTCTCAATCAGCCCCAGCATTTT.

The V call is TRBV29-1, the J call TRBJ1-1; D call uncertain. The CDR3 covers 9 residues. The V end lost 5 bases, the J end lost 7 bases, and 5 bases lay between the germline ends. CDR1 is SQVTM, CDR2 ANQGSEA, per germline. The CDR3 protein is CSVSGEAFF. In DNA, the CDR3 is TGCAGCGTTTCAGGTGAAGCTTTCTTT.

The V call is TRBV18, the J call TRBJ2-3, with a weak D call TRBD1 (7 bases). The germline V and J ends were trimmed by 6 bases and 2 bases, with 18 bases remaining between them. The CDR3 runs 16 residues. The germline V gene encodes CDR1 KGHSH and CDR2 LQKENI. CDR3 DNA sequence: TGTGCCAGCTCTGGGACTGCCAGGGGGAACACAGATACGCAGTATTTT. Its protein product is CASSGTARGNTDTQYF.

The chain has TRBV4-1 and TRBJ2-2, with a tentative D call TRBD1 (6 bases). The V end lost 2 bases, the J end lost 1 base, and 11 bases lay between the germline ends. This CDR3 is built from 16 residues. The germline CDR1 and CDR2 sequences are MGHRA and YSYEKL. The CDR3 loop reads CASSQPGTRNTGELFF. The DNA of the CDR3 is TGCGCCAGCAGCCAACCCGGGACACGGAACACCGGGGAGCTGTTTTTT.

This clone occurred once. This chain connects TRBV7-9 to TRBJ2-2, with D perhaps TRBD1 (6 bases). This CDR3 is built from 14 residues. Germline V CDR1 and CDR2: SEHNR, FQNEAQ (reference sequence). The V end lost 7 bases, the J end lost 3 bases, and 12 bases lay between the germline ends. The CDR3 nucleotides are TGTGCCAGCACCCGGGACACGGACACCGGGGAGCTGTTTTTT. It yields the protein CASTRDTDTGELFF.